Listed below are T cell receptor beta chains from one sample, sequenced in a study of long-term antiretroviral therapy in people with HIV. Measured with immunoSEQ multiplex PCR; TCRdb has only the in-frame clones, and not every one. The sample contains 23,000 or so clones, approximately 88% of which appear only once. The material was unsorted PBMCs, obtained approximately 4.5 years after starting antiretroviral therapy. All receptors come from a man under 40 with HIV. Each CDR3 is given with its conserved first and last residue. D genes are given only for firm matches. Where a row states a size, it is once, few, many or the class of an expanded clone; other rows omit it.

v_gene	d_gene	abundance	j_gene	CDR3aa	CDR3nt
TRBV7-9	TRBD2	.	TRBJ2-1	CASSAQTSVGNEQFF	TGTGCCAGCAGCGCCCAGACTAGCGTAGGCAATGAGCAGTTCTTC
TRBV29-1	.	few	TRBJ1-2	CSVEDTRYGYTF	TGCAGCGTTGAAGATACGAGGTATGGCTACACCTTC
TRBV2	.	.	TRBJ1-1	CASEGIGEFGTEAFF	TGTGCCAGCGAGGGTATAGGGGAATTCGGCACTGAAGCTTTCTTT
TRBV27	.	.	TRBJ1-6	CASSSSLGSSSPLHF	TGTGCCAGCAGTTCTTCCCTTGGGAGCAGTTCACCCCTCCACTTT
TRBV9	.	few	TRBJ1-3	CASTPGSAGNTIYF	TGTGCCAGCACCCCAGGGTCCGCTGGAAACACCATATATTTT
TRBV4-2	TRBD1	.	TRBJ1-2	CASSHIQGAWGYTF	TGTGCCAGCAGCCACATACAGGGGGCATGGGGCTACACCTTC
TRBV2	.	.	TRBJ2-3	CASSGGAKHQYF	TGTGCCAGCAGTGGGGGGGCCAAGCATCAGTATTTT
TRBV30	.	.	TRBJ1-2	CAWTDTNYGYTF	TGTGCCTGGACGGACACAAACTATGGCTACACCTTC
TRBV6-5	TRBD1	.	TRBJ1-6	CASSLGQGVPPLHF	TGTGCCAGCAGCCTCGGACAGGGTGTTCCACCCCTCCACTTT
TRBV9	.	few	TRBJ2-7	CASSVTGQGPYEQYF	TGTGCCAGCAGCGTAACGGGCCAAGGACCCTACGAGCAGTACTTC
TRBV6-6	TRBD1	.	TRBJ2-7	CASLAGTVYEQYF	TGTGCCAGCCTCGCCGGGACAGTATACGAGCAGTACTTC
TRBV29-1	.	.	TRBJ2-7	CSVKGGTAYEQYF	TGCAGCGTTAAAGGGGGGACAGCCTACGAGCAGTACTTC
TRBV5-6	TRBD2	.	TRBJ2-1	CASSWETSAYNEQFF	TGTGCCAGCAGCTGGGAGACTAGCGCCTACAATGAGCAGTTCTTC
TRBV7-9	.	few	TRBJ1-6	CASSPGPNSPLHF	TGTGCCAGCAGCCCTGGACCTAATTCACCCCTCCACTTT
TRBV19	.	.	TRBJ2-2	CASISLITQTGELFF	TGTGCCAGTATTTCGTTGATAACCCAGACCGGGGAGCTGTTTTTT
TRBV27	.	.	TRBJ2-2	CASSFHTGELFF	TGTGCCAGCAGTTTCCACACCGGGGAGCTGTTTTTT
TRBV7-2	TRBD2	.	TRBJ2-3	CASSYTSGSPDTQYF	TGTGCCAGCAGCTACACTAGCGGGAGTCCAGATACGCAGTATTTT
TRBV28	.	few	TRBJ1-2	CASSFDFTGFYYGYTF	TGTGCCAGCAGTTTCGACTTTACAGGGTTTTACTATGGCTACACCTTC
TRBV2	.	few	TRBJ1-2	CASRTVLSPVGYTF	TGTGCCAGCAGGACAGTCTTGTCGCCCGTTGGCTACACCTTC
TRBV4-3	TRBD2	.	TRBJ2-1	CASSQGTSGRGEQFF	TGCGCCAGCAGCCAAGGGACTAGCGGGAGAGGTGAGCAGTTCTTC
TRBV12-5	TRBD1	.	TRBJ2-7	CASGSIPGQGPYEQYF	TGTGCTAGTGGTTCCATACCGGGACAGGGGCCCTACGAGCAGTACTTC